Presented here are 15 T cell receptor beta chains from one specimen sequenced in a study of cytomegalovirus exposure and HLA in healthy donors. The PCR used 60 Vbeta and 13 Jbeta primers. Sequencing used immunoSEQ multiplex PCR; TCRdb keeps in-frame clones, though not all of them. The data contain 55,000 to 80,000 clones, about 65% of them seen just once; the ten biggest clones take up nearly 25%. The source material was PBMCs. The receptors stem from a man aged 50 to 59 in good health and CMV-seropositive.

The CDR3 DNA follows: TGCGCCAGCAGCCAAGATGGGGGCGGGAGGGCCTACGAGCAGTACTTC. Its translation: CASSQDGGGRAYEQYF. The V and J genes are TRBV4-1 and TRBJ2-7, with 9 bases lining up with TRBD2. The CDR3 sequence is 16 residues long. Trimming took 0 bases from V and 2 from J; bases not matched to a gene: 5. Germline loops: CDR1 MGHRA, CDR2 YSYEKL.

The V and J genes are TRBV7-2 and TRBJ2-7, with D perhaps matching TRBD1 (5 bases). The CDR3 is 14 residues long. V was pared by 2 bases and J by 4 bases, with 12 bases between. Per germline, CDR1 SGHTA and CDR2 FQGNSA. CDR3 DNA sequence: TGTGCCAGCAGCTTAACGGCAGGGTTGTACGAGCAGTACTTC. Its protein product is CASSLTAGLYEQYF. Complete variable domain (other parts from reference TRBV7-2 and TRBJ2-7): GAGVSQSPSNKVTEKGKDVELRCDPISGHTALYWYRQSLGQGLEFLIYFQGNSAPDKSGLPSDRFSAERTGGSVSTLTIQRTQQEDSAVYLCASSLTAGLYEQYFGPGTRLTVT.

The chain uses TRBV30 and TRBJ2-2; unclear D gene. Trimming pared 0 bases from V and 0 bases from J, leaving 5 bases between. CDR1 and CDR2 from the germline V gene are GTSNPN and SVGIG (reference sequence). CDR3 length equals 14 residues. CDR3 loop: CAWSVQSNTGELFF. CDR3 nucleotide sequence: TGTGCCTGGAGTGTACAGTCGAACACCGGGGAGCTGTTTTTT.

The chain links TRBV25-1 to TRBJ1-4, with 7 nucleotides matching TRBD1. The germline gives CDR1 MGHDK, CDR2 SYGVNS. Trimming removed 6 bases from V and 8 bases from J; junction bases left unmatched: 9. This CDR3 has 14 amino acids. The CDR3 DNA follows: TGTGCCAGCAGAAAATCAGGGGGTAAAGAAAAACTGTTTTTT. Its translation is CASRKSGGKEKLFF.

CDR3 in amino acids: CASSLTGGRNYNEQFF. CDR3 nucleotides: TGTGCCAGCTCACTTACAGGGGGCAGGAACTACAATGAGCAGTTCTTC. The V call is TRBV18, the J call TRBJ2-1; 9 bases map to TRBD1. The V and J ends lost 4 bases and 3 bases, in that order; junction bases with no gene match: 7. Germline V gives CDR1 KGHSH, CDR2 LQKENI. This CDR3 is 16 amino acids long. The variable domain in full, completed from reference TRBV18 and TRBJ2-1, reads NAGVMQNPRHLVRRRGQEARLRCSPMKGHSHVYWYRQLPEEGLKFMVYLQKENIIDESGMPKERFSAEFPKEGPSILRIQQVVRGDSAAYFCASSLTGGRNYNEQFFGPGTRLTVL.

The genes are TRBV4-1 and TRBJ2-7; 8 bases align to TRBD1. The CDR3 loop spans 16 amino acids. The germline gives CDR1 MGHRA, CDR2 YSYEKL. The ends lost 2 bases at V and 4 bases at J; junction bases unmatched: 10. This CDR3 is CASSQKTRTGNYEQYF. The CDR3 bases are TGCGCCAGCAGCCAAAAAACGAGGACAGGGAATTACGAGCAGTACTTC.

The chain carries TRBV30 and TRBJ2-7; 8 bases are shared with TRBD2. The V and J ends lost 3 bases and 3 bases, in that order; junction bases with no gene match: 7. The CDR3 contains 14 residues. Per the germline V gene, CDR1 is GTSNPN and CDR2 is SVGIG (reference sequence). The CDR3 spells CAWSVAGGIYEQYF. The CDR3 region has the DNA TGTGCCTGGAGCGTTGCGGGAGGTATCTACGAGCAGTACTTC. Looking up the rest from reference TRBV30 and TRBJ2-7 gives the full variable domain: SQTIHQWPATLVQPVGSPLSLECTVEGTSNPNLYWYRQAAGRGLQLLFYSVGIGQISSEVPQNLSASRPQDRQFILSSKKLLLSDSGFYLCAWSVAGGIYEQYFGPGTRLTVT.

The CDR3 reads CASSPPAGPDQETQYF. As DNA, the CDR3 is TGCGCCAGCAGCCCTCCGGCGGGGCCGGACCAAGAGACCCAGTACTTC. V is TRBV5-1 and J is TRBJ2-5; D is possibly TRBD2 (6 bases). The CDR3 contains 16 residues. V was shortened by 4 bases and J by 0 bases, with 16 bases between the two germline ends. The germline CDR1 and CDR2 sequences are SGHRS and YFSETQ.

The chain couples TRBV7-2 to TRBJ2-7, with TRBD1 as a possible D gene (5 bases). The CDR3 is 14 residues long. The germline V gene encodes CDR1 SGHTA and CDR2 FQGNSA. V was trimmed by 1 base and J by 2 bases, leaving 9 bases between them. For the CDR3, the DNA is TGTGCCAGCAGCTTAGAAGGGGTAACCTACGAGCAGTACTTC. Residues: CASSLEGVTYEQYF.

The chain joins TRBV7-2 to TRBJ2-7, with TRBD2 matching over 7 bases. This CDR3 contains 13 residues. Germline-derived CDR1 and CDR2 are SGHTA and FQGNSA. After removal of 3 bases from V and 4 bases from J, the junction contained 3 bases not matched to a gene. CDR3 sequence: CASSLGGWYEQYF. The CDR3 bases are TGTGCCAGCAGCTTGGGGGGGTGGTACGAGCAGTACTTC.

This chain links TRBV11-2 with TRBJ1-5; 8 bases agree with TRBD1. Trimming at V came to 5 bases and at J to 2 bases, leaving 11 bases not matched to a gene. The germline gives CDR1 SGHAT, CDR2 FQNNGV. The CDR3 spans 17 residues. This CDR3 reads CASSRPDRVRGNQPQHF. CDR3 coding DNA: TGTGCCAGCAGCAGACCGGACAGGGTGAGGGGCAATCAGCCCCAGCATTTT.

The chain carries TRBV29-1 and TRBJ2-3; TRBD2 matches at 9 bases. CDR3 length: 15 amino acids. Germline V gene lookup returns CDR1 SQVTM and CDR2 ANQGSEA. The trim removed 6 bases at V and 0 bases at J, leaving 7 bases unmatched. CDR3 sequence: CSVERLADSTDTQYF. CDR3 DNA: TGCAGCGTCGAAAGACTAGCGGATAGCACAGATACGCAGTATTTT.

The rearrangement joins TRBV18 to TRBJ2-5; D ambiguous. Germline CDR1 KGHSH, CDR2 LQKENI. V dropped 3 bases and J dropped 5 bases, with 7 bases sitting between them. This CDR3 is built from 12 residues. In DNA form, the CDR3 reads TGTGCCAGCTCACCTTCTCGGGAGACCCAGTACTTC. As protein: CASSPSRETQYF.

The J gene is TRBJ2-7, the V gene TRBV5-1; 7 bases agree with TRBD1. With V trimmed by 1 base and J by 5 bases, 0 bases remained unmatched. This CDR3 has 12 amino acids. Germline CDR1 reads SGHRS; CDR2 reads YFSETQ. CDR3 in amino acids: CASSLTGDEQYF. The CDR3, as DNA: TGCGCCAGCAGCTTGACAGGGGACGAGCAGTACTTC.

V gene TRBV9 combines with J gene TRBJ2-5, with a possible D match to TRBD2 (5 bases). Trimming shortened V by 0 bases and J by 9 bases, and 15 bases separated the two germline ends. Germline values: CDR1 SGDLS, CDR2 YYNGEE. This CDR3 comprises 14 residues. The CDR3 DNA follows: TGTGCCAGCAGCGTAGGGAACGCCCAGGAGGCCCAGTACTTC. This codes for CASSVGNAQEAQYF. Full variable domain (outside the CDR3, taken from reference TRBV9 and TRBJ2-5): DSGVTQTPKHLITATGQRVTLRCSPRSGDLSVYWYQQSLDQGLQFLIQYYNGEERAKGNILERFSAQQFPDLHSELNLSSLELGDSALYFCASSVGNAQEAQYFGPGTRLLVL.